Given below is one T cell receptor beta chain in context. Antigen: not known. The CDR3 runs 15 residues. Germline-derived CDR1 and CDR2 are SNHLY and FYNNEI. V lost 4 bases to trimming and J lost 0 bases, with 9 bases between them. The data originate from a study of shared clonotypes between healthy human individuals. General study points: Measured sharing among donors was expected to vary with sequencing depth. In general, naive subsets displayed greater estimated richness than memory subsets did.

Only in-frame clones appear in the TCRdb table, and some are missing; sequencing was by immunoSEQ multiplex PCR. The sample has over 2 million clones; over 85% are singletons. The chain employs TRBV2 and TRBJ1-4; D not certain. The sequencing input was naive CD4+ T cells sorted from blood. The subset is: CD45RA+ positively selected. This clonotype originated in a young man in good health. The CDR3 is CASSAVAATNEKLFF. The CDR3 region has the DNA TGTGCCAGCAGTGCAGTGGCAGCAACTAATGAAAAACTGTTTTTT.